Each of the 24 T cell receptor beta chains below was sequenced from the same sample in a study of T cells of healthy individuals. In TCRdb, the 5' RACE reads were re-called with MiXCR into one record per CDR3 protein. The sample records around 100,000 distinct CDR3 sequences, approximately 16% being singletons. The receptors here all came from a human donor in good health.

This clonotype came up many times. The genes are TRBV20-1 and TRBJ2-7, with D perhaps matching TRBD2 (5 bases). Trimming took off 2 bases at V and 6 bases at J, with 8 bases between the two ends. This CDR3 contains 11 residues. Germline CDR1 is DFQATT and CDR2 is SNEGSKA (reference sequence). CDR3 loop: CSARLALEQYF. In nucleotides, the CDR3 is TGCAGTGCTAGACTAGCTCTCGAGCAGTACTTC.

The chain uses TRBV28 and TRBJ2-3; TRBD1 matches at 7 bases. This CDR3 has 14 amino acids. The germline V gene has CDR1 MDHEN and CDR2 SYDVKM. After removal of 5 bases from V and 4 bases from J, the junction contained 6 bases not matched to a gene. The CDR3 region is CASSLGQAADTQYF. Here the CDR3 DNA reads TGTGCCAGCAGTCTCGGACAGGCGGCAGATACGCAGTATTTT.

This clonotype was observed many times. The chain recombines TRBV7-3 with TRBJ2-1; perhaps TRBD1 as D (7 bases). The CDR3 is 14 amino acids. Trimming removed 5 bases from V and 9 bases from J, with 17 bases in between. Germline CDR1 is SGHTA and CDR2 is FQGTGA. For the CDR3, the DNA is TGTGCCAGCAGCCCTAACCCTCAGGGGGGTGAGCAGTTCTTC. Protein sequence: CASSPNPQGGEQFF.

The chain has TRBV10-3 and TRBJ1-5; TRBD1 might be the D (6 bases). The CDR3 runs to 14 residues. The germline V and J ends were trimmed by 3 bases and 3 bases, with 9 bases remaining between them. Germline assignment: CDR1 ENHRY and CDR2 SYGVKD. As DNA, the CDR3 is TGTGCCATCAGTGACGGGGGGGCCAATCAGCCCCAGCATTTT. Its translation: CAISDGGANQPQHF.

In this sample, this clonotype turned up once. Its ends do not fully match the called genes, so a read error is possible. The rearrangement joins TRBV14 to TRBJ2-3; D unclear. The CDR3 covers 15 residues. Germline CDR1 SGHDN, CDR2 FVKESK. The CDR3 coding sequence is TGTGCCGGCAGCCAAGACCCTGGTACGGAAGATACGCAGTATTTT. Translating gives CAGSQDPGTEDTQYF.

This clonotype was counted only a few times. This rearrangement joins TRBV11-2 to TRBJ2-5, with D unclear. Germline assignment: CDR1 SGHAT and CDR2 FQNNGV. V was clipped by 3 bases and J by 4 bases, with 6 bases between them. The CDR3 length is 12 residues. The CDR3 loop reads CASSLLRETQYF. In nucleotides, the CDR3 is TGTGCCAGCAGCTTGCTGCGAGAGACCCAGTACTTC.

This clonotype was counted at least ten times. V and J are TRBV6-5 and TRBJ2-7; the D gene could be TRBD1 or TRBD2 (5 bases each). V lost 2 bases to trimming and J lost 3 bases, with 14 bases between them. The CDR3 totals 15 residues. Germline values: CDR1 MNHEY, CDR2 SVGAGI. CDR3 coding DNA: TGTGCCAGCAGTTACCCCGGGACGGCGGTCTACGAGCAGTACTTC. Translated: CASSYPGTAVYEQYF.

This clonotype was seen many times. The chain uses TRBV7-2 and TRBJ2-7; 7 nucleotides line up with TRBD1. Losses at the gene ends were 4 bases for V and 1 base for J; bases not matched to a gene: 4. The germline V gene has CDR1 SGHTA and CDR2 FQGNSA. The CDR3 is 14 amino acids. CDR3 in DNA: TGTGCCAGCAGCTCGGGACAGCGATCCTACGAGCAGTACTTC. The encoded protein is CASSSGQRSYEQYF.

This chain joins TRBV6-5 and TRBJ2-1; D gene unclear. V was shortened by 0 bases and J by 8 bases, with 8 bases between the two germline ends. The CDR3 is made up of 13 amino acids. CDR1 is MNHEY, CDR2 SVGAGI, per germline. This CDR3 reads CASSYSRSDEQFF. The CDR3 DNA reads as TGTGCCAGCAGTTACTCGAGGAGTGATGAGCAGTTCTTC.

The table lists this clonotype with many counts. V usage is TRBV20-1 and J usage is TRBJ1-4, with TRBD1 identical over 9 bases. Germline CDR1 is DFQATT and CDR2 is SNEGSKA (reference sequence). This CDR3 contains 14 residues. V shed 5 bases, J shed 8 bases, and the junction held 9 bases outside the gene matches. The CDR3 reads CSASWTGVGEKLFF. For the CDR3, the DNA is TGCAGTGCTTCTTGGACAGGGGTGGGAGAAAAACTGTTTTTT.

Only a few counts were recorded for this clonotype. The chain combines TRBV15 with TRBJ2-3, with D hard to call. This CDR3 spans 15 amino acids. The germline V gene has CDR1 LNHNV and CDR2 YYDKDF (reference sequence). Trimming pared 1 base from V and 2 bases from J, leaving 10 bases between. The CDR3 nucleotides are TGTGCCACCAGCAGAGCGGGCGGAACCACAGATACGCAGTATTTT. Encoded protein: CATSRAGGTTDTQYF.

The chain carries TRBV20-1 and TRBJ1-1; D is uncertain. Germline V gene sequence: CDR1 DFQATT, CDR2 SNEGSKA (reference sequence). With 0 bases removed from V and 4 bases from J, the gap between germline ends came to 15 bases. There are 15 residues in the CDR3. The CDR3 region is CSARDRRVGSTEAFF. The CDR3 bases are TGCAGTGCTAGAGATCGGCGGGTAGGGAGCACTGAAGCTTTCTTT.

The CDR3 here is CASSYLGGAGSGYTF. CDR3 bases: TGTGCCAGCAGTTACTTGGGGGGGGCAGGGTCGGGCTACACCTTC. V gene TRBV6-5 combines with J gene TRBJ1-2, with a tentative D call TRBD1 (6 bases). The V end was cut by 1 base, the J end by 8 bases, with 17 bases between. This CDR3 is 15 amino acids long. Germline loops: CDR1 MNHEY, CDR2 SVGAGI.

The chain carries TRBV7-8 and TRBJ1-5; D ambiguous. Trimming took 3 bases from V and 7 from J, leaving 10 bases between them. This CDR3 contains 13 residues. Germline values: CDR1 SGHVS, CDR2 FQNEAQ. CDR3 sequence reads: CASSLGLGQPQHF. The CDR3 region has the DNA TGTGCCAGCAGCTTGGGGTTGGGGCAGCCCCAGCATTTT.

This clonotype was counted many times. This chain's CDR3 is CASSLRGETQYF. The DNA of the CDR3 is TGTGCCAGCAGCTTAAGGGGAGAGACCCAGTACTTC. The chain links TRBV7-2 to TRBJ2-5; D might be TRBD1 (5 bases). The CDR3 length is 12 residues. Germline CDR1 is SGHTA and CDR2 is FQGNSA. With 2 bases removed from V and 4 bases from J, the gap between germline ends came to 5 bases.

In this sample, this clonotype turned up a few times. V gene TRBV29-1 combines with J gene TRBJ2-7; TRBD2 matches 7 bases. This CDR3 comprises 12 residues. Germline lookup yields CDR1 SQVTM and CDR2 ANQGSEA. Germline trimming cut 1 base from V and 3 bases from J; bases unmatched to any gene: 0. The CDR3 protein is CSVEGEGYEQYF. The CDR3 DNA sequence: TGCAGCGTTGAAGGGGAGGGCTACGAGCAGTACTTC.

The chain links TRBV3-1 to TRBJ1-2; D may be TRBD1 (5 bases). This CDR3 comprises 13 residues. Trimming pared 6 bases from V and 5 bases from J, leaving 13 bases between. Per germline, CDR1 LGHDT and CDR2 YNNKEL (reference sequence). The CDR3 loop reads CASSPGGHYGYTF. The DNA for the CDR3 is TGTGCCAGCAGTCCGGGAGGACATTATGGCTACACCTTC.

This chain links TRBV6-2 or TRBV6-3 with TRBJ2-1; D gene ambiguous. The CDR3 is made up of 14 amino acids. Germline V gives CDR1 MNHEY, CDR2 SVGEGT. Deletions cut 0 bases from V and 8 bases from J, with 11 bases between. The DNA of the CDR3 is TGTGCCAGCAGTTACTCGACTCGGAGCTATGAGCAGTTCTTC. As protein: CASSYSTRSYEQFF.

This clonotype was observed a few times. V usage is TRBV14 and J usage is TRBJ1-6; 8 bases map to TRBD1. Germline values: CDR1 SGHDN, CDR2 FVKESK. CDR3 length equals 16 residues. Losses at the gene ends were 6 bases for V and 6 bases for J; bases not matched to a gene: 10. The CDR3 DNA reads TGTGCCAGCAGACCTATCAGGGGGCCGGTTAATTCACCCCTCCACTTT. It encodes CASRPIRGPVNSPLHF.

This clonotype has more than one count but fewer than ten. The CDR3 protein is CSVELAGFYEQYF. In DNA, the CDR3 is TGCAGCGTTGAGCTAGCGGGATTCTACGAGCAGTACTTC. The chain employs TRBV29-1 and TRBJ2-7, with 9 bases lining up with TRBD2. This CDR3 has 13 residues. CDR1 is SQVTM and CDR2 is ANQGSEA in the germline V gene. V shed 3 bases and J 3 bases; nucleotides not matched to a gene: 3.

This clonotype was seen ten or more times. The chain has TRBV12-3 or TRBV12-4 and TRBJ1-1, with 7 bases identical to TRBD1. This CDR3 comprises 13 residues. The junction had 2 bases not matched to a gene; V was cut back by 2 bases and J by 5 bases. DNA for the CDR3: TGTGCCAGCAGTTTAAGGGGGCGAACTGAAGCTTTCTTT. Protein: CASSLRGRTEAFF.

This clonotype has more than one count but fewer than ten. The chain carries TRBV5-6 and TRBJ2-1; tentatively, D is TRBD2 (6 bases). V lost 4 bases and J 1 base, leaving 15 bases between the germline ends. CDR1 is SGHDT and CDR2 is YYEEEE in the germline V gene. The CDR3 loop spans 16 amino acids. The CDR3 bases are TGTGCCAGCAGCCGGGGACTCCTTTCGTCCTACAATGAGCAGTTCTTC. Residues: CASSRGLLSSYNEQFF.

This clonotype was recorded many times. CDR3 sequence (DNA): TGTGCCAGCAGTTTCCCGACAGAAAATTCACCCCTCCACTTT. Translated, it gives CASSFPTENSPLHF. The V call is TRBV28, the J call TRBJ1-6; perhaps TRBD1 as D (5 bases). The germline CDR1 and CDR2 sequences are MDHEN and SYDVKM. CDR3 size: 14 residues. Trimming shortened V by 3 bases and J by 7 bases, and 10 bases separated the two germline ends.

The chain links TRBV4-3 to TRBJ1-4; TRBD1 matches 10 bases. Germline CDR1 and CDR2: LGHNA and YSLEER. The junction had 3 bases not matched to a gene; V was cut back by 4 bases and J by 1 base. The CDR3 extends over 16 amino acids. CDR3 bases: TGCGCCAGCAGCCCCGGACAGGGGGTAACTAATGAAAAACTGTTTTTT. Its translation: CASSPGQGVTNEKLFF.